This T cell receptor (beta chain) was sequenced in a study of graft-versus-host responses after intestinal transplantation. Study in general: Each recipient received anti-thymocyte globulin induction, then tacrolimus and steroids for approximately three years.

This clone was counted between two and nine times. The antigen is not known. Study-wide results and caveats: Recipient marrow held GvH clones, some first seen in ileum or blood. High graft-versus-host to host-versus-graft clonal ratios were found in allografts of patients who had graft-donor T cell macrochimerism.

Clones were read by immunoSEQ multiplex PCR, and TCRdb kept only the in-frame ones, dropping some. The data contain about 77,000 clones, around 93% of them singletons. From germline, CDR1 is MNHEY and CDR2 SVGAGI. CDR3 length: 15 residues. V lost 0 bases, J lost 4 bases, and 12 bases lay in between. The chain uses TRBV6-5 and TRBJ2-5; no clear D gene. The TCR sequence derives from a human patient who received an intestinal transplant, so some T cells may come from the graft donor. The sample here was PBMCs, taken 98 days after intestinal transplantation. CDR3 residues: CASSYSGGRLETQYF. CDR3 DNA sequence: TGTGCCAGCAGTTACTCAGGCGGAAGGCTAGAGACCCAGTACTTC.